The rows below give T cell receptor beta chains drawn from one sample of a study of T cells in tuberculosis. The data were produced by immunoSEQ multiplex PCR, yet TCRdb's version contains in-frame clones alone and is incomplete. The sample has tens of thousands of clones; approximately 90% are singletons. Here the sequenced sample was PBMCs, taken at tuberculosis diagnosis. These receptors all stem from an adult with tuberculosis. The conserved cysteine and the conserved F or W are not part of the CDR3 here. Each record gives: V gene, clone size, J gene, CDR3 protein. Not all rows give a size; the values are once, few, many and, for expanded clones, a class.

v_gene: TRBV25-1
abundance: NA
j_gene: TRBJ2-2
CDR3aa: ASSSPRGGNTGELF

v_gene: TRBV29-1
abundance: once
j_gene: TRBJ1-4
CDR3aa: SVEGDRAREKLF

v_gene: TRBV2
abundance: NA
j_gene: TRBJ2-5
CDR3aa: ASAAGETQY

v_gene: TRBV7-2
abundance: once
j_gene: TRBJ1-6
CDR3aa: ASSSGDTHNSPLH

v_gene: TRBV11-2
abundance: NA
j_gene: TRBJ2-2
CDR3aa: ASRETGGNHGGELF

v_gene: TRBV20-1
abundance: NA
j_gene: TRBJ2-5
CDR3aa: SAYFRETQY

v_gene: TRBV23-1
abundance: NA
j_gene: TRBJ2-5
CDR3aa: ASSQPPGIVETQY

v_gene: TRBV6-5
abundance: NA
j_gene: TRBJ2-1
CDR3aa: ASSYDRQSGEQF

v_gene: TRBV4-3
abundance: once
j_gene: TRBJ2-6
CDR3aa: ASSQDGGRSGANVLT

v_gene: TRBV6-6
abundance: NA
j_gene: TRBJ2-3
CDR3aa: ASSYSNGEFTDTQY

v_gene: TRBV12-5
abundance: NA
j_gene: TRBJ2-2
CDR3aa: ASGRGTGELF

v_gene: TRBV2
abundance: once
j_gene: TRBJ1-4
CDR3aa: ASNFEGGGNEKLF

v_gene: TRBV5-4
abundance: NA
j_gene: TRBJ1-1
CDR3aa: ASSWDSRNTEAF

v_gene: TRBV7-2
abundance: NA
j_gene: TRBJ1-6
CDR3aa: ASSQKESLTGNSPLH

v_gene: TRBV9
abundance: NA
j_gene: TRBJ2-3
CDR3aa: ASSPRPRGDLTDTQY

v_gene: TRBV28
abundance: NA
j_gene: TRBJ1-4
CDR3aa: ASSFTAATNEKLF

v_gene: TRBV5-1
abundance: NA
j_gene: TRBJ2-7
CDR3aa: ASSLDRGPYEQY

v_gene: TRBV30
abundance: NA
j_gene: TRBJ1-4
CDR3aa: ACDRGVLGKLF

v_gene: TRBV6-5
abundance: NA
j_gene: TRBJ2-3
CDR3aa: ASSGTTGGGDTQY

v_gene: TRBV30
abundance: NA
j_gene: TRBJ2-3
CDR3aa: AWSGLAGADTQY

v_gene: TRBV29-1
abundance: once
j_gene: TRBJ2-5
CDR3aa: SASGLPQQKTQY

v_gene: TRBV5-6
abundance: NA
j_gene: TRBJ1-2
CDR3aa: ASSLDPGQGAEYGYT

v_gene: TRBV11-2
abundance: once
j_gene: TRBJ1-2
CDR3aa: ASSLDARGSGYT

v_gene: TRBV19
abundance: NA
j_gene: TRBJ2-3
CDR3aa: ASSTGTSSRDTQY

v_gene: TRBV30
abundance: NA
j_gene: TRBJ1-2
CDR3aa: AWSVSYYGYT

v_gene: TRBV30
abundance: NA
j_gene: TRBJ2-3
CDR3aa: AWNLGGTDTQY

v_gene: TRBV28
abundance: NA
j_gene: TRBJ1-1
CDR3aa: ATRDSGISEAF

v_gene: TRBV4-3
abundance: NA
j_gene: TRBJ2-1
CDR3aa: ASRSGAYSYNEQF

v_gene: TRBV30
abundance: NA
j_gene: TRBJ2-3
CDR3aa: AWSFTAGSDTQY

v_gene: TRBV5-1
abundance: NA
j_gene: TRBJ2-7
CDR3aa: ASSLLAGSLSYEQY

v_gene: TRBV5-1
abundance: NA
j_gene: TRBJ2-3
CDR3aa: ASSWRSESDTQY

v_gene: TRBV13
abundance: NA
j_gene: TRBJ2-2
CDR3aa: ASTSRAGELF

v_gene: TRBV10-2
abundance: NA
j_gene: TRBJ1-5
CDR3aa: ASSESGGSNQPQH

v_gene: TRBV15
abundance: few
j_gene: TRBJ2-7
CDR3aa: ATSRDSGGSYEQY

v_gene: TRBV9
abundance: once
j_gene: TRBJ2-1
CDR3aa: ASSSWGQQQF

v_gene: TRBV5-1
abundance: NA
j_gene: TRBJ2-1
CDR3aa: ASSLPRTSGGRNEQF

v_gene: TRBV4-1
abundance: NA
j_gene: TRBJ2-3
CDR3aa: ASSQDRRQGIRTDTQY

v_gene: TRBV5-8
abundance: NA
j_gene: TRBJ1-5
CDR3aa: ASSLVPQANQPQH

v_gene: TRBV7-2
abundance: NA
j_gene: TRBJ1-6
CDR3aa: ACNFPGSLSPLH

v_gene: TRBV9
abundance: NA
j_gene: TRBJ2-7
CDR3aa: ASSVGGGGTYEQY

v_gene: TRBV15
abundance: NA
j_gene: TRBJ1-3
CDR3aa: ATSRDRGSGNTIY

v_gene: TRBV2
abundance: NA
j_gene: TRBJ2-3
CDR3aa: ASKAGLAGVQGTDTQY

v_gene: TRBV27
abundance: NA
j_gene: TRBJ2-2
CDR3aa: ASRRGQGANTGELF

v_gene: TRBV9
abundance: NA
j_gene: TRBJ2-7
CDR3aa: ASSVDRTRDEQY